This TCR beta chain emerged from a study of cytomegalovirus exposure and HLA in healthy donors. At the level of the study: Genotyping showed 81% of a few hundred donors falling in the Caucasian-associated ancestry cluster. Findings and caveats of the study: Sequencing artifact likely explains a cluster of highly shared sequence variants. Immune exposure information available was restricted to CMV serostatus.

A multiplex PCR was run with 60 Vbeta primers and 13 Jbeta primers. The repertoire was sequenced with immunoSEQ multiplex PCR; TCRdb's copy has only in-frame clones and lacks some. The sample carries about 130,000 clones, about 84% recorded once. There were likely unrecorded immune exposures, though donors were nominally healthy when sampled. As for this clone: Its antigen is not identified.

The TCR comes from a man between 40 and 49 years old in good health and CMV-seronegative. Sequenced input: PBMCs.

Here the CDR3 DNA reads TGTGCCAGCAGCTCTGAGTGGCAGTACTTC. Its protein product is CASSSEWQYF. The chain carries TRBV11-2 and TRBJ2-7; D unclear. The germline V and J ends were trimmed by 4 bases and 9 bases, with 7 bases remaining between them. This CDR3 has 10 residues. Germline CDR1 reads SGHAT; CDR2 reads FQNNGV.